This T cell receptor (beta chain) was found in a study of siplizumab effects on memory and regulatory T cells. Some clones are missing from TCRdb's copy, which holds only in-frame ones; the method was immunoSEQ multiplex PCR. Of more than 60,000 clones listed, approximately 96% were seen once; the top ten hold about 0.1%. The CDR3 contains 15 residues. The germline V gene has CDR1 LGHNA and CDR2 YSLEER. V was cut by 1 base and J by 4 bases, with 10 bases left in between. The V and J genes are TRBV4-3 and TRBJ2-2, with unresolved D. The clonotype was recovered from a human donor in good health. Sequencing was done on a sample of naive CD8+ T cells sorted from blood. Here the CDR3 DNA reads TGCGCCAGCAGCCAAGGGGCAAGGAGCACCGGGGAGCTGTTTTTT. Its protein product is CASSQGARSTGELFF.